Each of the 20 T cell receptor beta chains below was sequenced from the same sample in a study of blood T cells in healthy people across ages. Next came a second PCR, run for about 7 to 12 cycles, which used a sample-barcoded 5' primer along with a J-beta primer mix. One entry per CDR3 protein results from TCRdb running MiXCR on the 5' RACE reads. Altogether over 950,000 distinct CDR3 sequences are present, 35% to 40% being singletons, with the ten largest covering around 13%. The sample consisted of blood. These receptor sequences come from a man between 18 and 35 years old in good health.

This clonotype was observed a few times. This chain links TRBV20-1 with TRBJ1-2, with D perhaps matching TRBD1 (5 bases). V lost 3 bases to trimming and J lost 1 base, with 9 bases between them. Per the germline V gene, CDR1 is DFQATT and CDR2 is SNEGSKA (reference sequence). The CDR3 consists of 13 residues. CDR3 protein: CSASRVFNYGYTF. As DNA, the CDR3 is TGCAGTGCTAGCAGGGTGTTTAACTATGGCTACACCTTC.

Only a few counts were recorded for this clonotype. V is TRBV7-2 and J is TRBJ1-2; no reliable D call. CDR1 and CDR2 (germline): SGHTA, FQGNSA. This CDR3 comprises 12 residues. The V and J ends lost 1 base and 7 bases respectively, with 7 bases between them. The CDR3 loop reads CASSLEGLGYTF. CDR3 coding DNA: TGTGCCAGCAGCTTAGAAGGGCTTGGCTACACCTTC.

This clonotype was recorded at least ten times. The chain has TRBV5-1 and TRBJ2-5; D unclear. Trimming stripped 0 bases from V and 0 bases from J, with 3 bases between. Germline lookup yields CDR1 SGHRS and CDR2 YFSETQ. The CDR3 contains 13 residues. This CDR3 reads CASSLGYQETQYF. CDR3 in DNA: TGCGCCAGCAGCTTGGGGTACCAAGAGACCCAGTACTTC.

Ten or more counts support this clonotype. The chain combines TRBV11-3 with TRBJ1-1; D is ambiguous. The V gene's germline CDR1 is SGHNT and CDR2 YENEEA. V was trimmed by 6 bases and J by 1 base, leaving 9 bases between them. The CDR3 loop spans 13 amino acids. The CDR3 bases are TGTGCCAGCAGTTCAAGGGAGAACACTGAAGCTTTCTTT. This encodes CASSSRENTEAFF.

The DNA of the CDR3 is TGTGCCAGCAGCTTAGCCATAGGACAGACCTATGGCTACACCTTC. It codes for CASSLAIGQTYGYTF. This chain connects TRBV7-2 to TRBJ1-2; D may be TRBD1 (6 bases). Germline-derived CDR1 and CDR2 are SGHTA and FQGNSA. V lost 0 bases to trimming and J lost 4 bases, with 12 bases between them. The CDR3 runs 15 residues.

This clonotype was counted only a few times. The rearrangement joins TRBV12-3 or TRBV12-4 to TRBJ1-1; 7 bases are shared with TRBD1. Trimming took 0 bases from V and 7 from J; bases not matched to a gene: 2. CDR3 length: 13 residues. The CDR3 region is CASSLARGDEAFF. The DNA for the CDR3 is TGTGCCAGCAGTTTAGCCAGGGGGGATGAAGCTTTCTTT.

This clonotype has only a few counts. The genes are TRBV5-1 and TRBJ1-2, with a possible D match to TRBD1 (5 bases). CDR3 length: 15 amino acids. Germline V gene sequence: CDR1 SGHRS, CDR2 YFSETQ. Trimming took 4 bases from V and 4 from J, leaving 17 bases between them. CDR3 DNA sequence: TGCGCCAGCAGCGTATCCGGGGCGGTATCCTATGGCTACACCTTC. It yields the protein CASSVSGAVSYGYTF.

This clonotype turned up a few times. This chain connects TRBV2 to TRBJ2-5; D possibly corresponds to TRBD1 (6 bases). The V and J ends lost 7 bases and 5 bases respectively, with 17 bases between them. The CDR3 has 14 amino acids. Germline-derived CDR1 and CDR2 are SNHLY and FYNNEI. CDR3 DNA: TGTGCCAGCACGCCAGGACAGTTCCTGGAGACCCAGTACTTC. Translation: CASTPGQFLETQYF. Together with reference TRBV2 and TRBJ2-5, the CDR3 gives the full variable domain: EPEVTQTPSHQVTQMGQEVILRCVPISNHLYFYWYRQILGQKVEFLVSFYNNEISEKSEIFDDQFSVERPDGSNFTLKIRSTKLEDSAMYFCASTPGQFLETQYFGPGTRLLVL.

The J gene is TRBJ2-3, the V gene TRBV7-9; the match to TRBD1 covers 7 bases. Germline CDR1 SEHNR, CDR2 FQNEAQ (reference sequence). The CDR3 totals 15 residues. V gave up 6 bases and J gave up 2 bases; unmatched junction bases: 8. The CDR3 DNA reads TGTGCCAGCAGACCTAAACAGGGGAACACAGATACGCAGTATTTT. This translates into CASRPKQGNTDTQYF.

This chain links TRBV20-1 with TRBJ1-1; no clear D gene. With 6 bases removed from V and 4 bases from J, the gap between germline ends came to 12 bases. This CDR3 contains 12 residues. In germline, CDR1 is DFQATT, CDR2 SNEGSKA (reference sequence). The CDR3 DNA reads TGCAGTGCCGCCGGAACCATCACTGAAGCTTTCTTT. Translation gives CSAAGTITEAFF.

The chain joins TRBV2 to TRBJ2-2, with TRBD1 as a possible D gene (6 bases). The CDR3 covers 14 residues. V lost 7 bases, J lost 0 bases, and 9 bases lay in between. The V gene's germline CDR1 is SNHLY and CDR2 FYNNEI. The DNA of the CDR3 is TGTGCCAGCACCGGGACAACGAACACCGGGGAGCTGTTTTTT. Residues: CASTGTTNTGELFF.

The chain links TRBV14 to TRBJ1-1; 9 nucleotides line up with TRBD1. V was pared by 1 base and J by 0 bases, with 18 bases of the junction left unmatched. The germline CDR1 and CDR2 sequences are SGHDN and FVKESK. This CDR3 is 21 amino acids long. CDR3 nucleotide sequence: TGTGCCAGCAGCCAAGGGTTAGTCAGGTGGGGACAGGGAAACTTGAACACTGAAGCTTTCTTT. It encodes CASSQGLVRWGQGNLNTEAFF. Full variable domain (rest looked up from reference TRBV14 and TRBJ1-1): EAGVTQFPSHSVIEKGQTVTLRCDPISGHDNLYWYRRVMGKEIKFLLHFVKESKQDESGMPNNRFLAERTGGTYSTLKVQPAELEDSGVYFCASSQGLVRWGQGNLNTEAFFGQGTRLTVV.

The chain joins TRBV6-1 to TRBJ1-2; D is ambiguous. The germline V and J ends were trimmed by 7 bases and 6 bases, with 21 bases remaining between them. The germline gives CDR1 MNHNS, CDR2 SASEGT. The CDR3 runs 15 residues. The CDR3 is CASIYRNGVWDGYTF. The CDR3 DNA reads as TGTGCCAGCATATATAGGAATGGAGTGTGGGATGGCTACACCTTC.

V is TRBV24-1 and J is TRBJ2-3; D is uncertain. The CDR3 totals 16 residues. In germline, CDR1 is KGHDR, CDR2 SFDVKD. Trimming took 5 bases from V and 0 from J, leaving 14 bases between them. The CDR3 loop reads CATSGPQERSTDTQYF. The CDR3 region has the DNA TGTGCCACCAGTGGGCCTCAGGAAAGAAGCACAGATACGCAGTATTTT.

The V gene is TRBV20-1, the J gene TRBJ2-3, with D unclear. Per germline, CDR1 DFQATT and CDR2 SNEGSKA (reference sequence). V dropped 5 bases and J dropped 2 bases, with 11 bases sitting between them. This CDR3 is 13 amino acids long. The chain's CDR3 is CSAPADPTDTQYF. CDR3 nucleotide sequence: TGCAGTGCTCCTGCAGACCCCACAGATACGCAGTATTTT.

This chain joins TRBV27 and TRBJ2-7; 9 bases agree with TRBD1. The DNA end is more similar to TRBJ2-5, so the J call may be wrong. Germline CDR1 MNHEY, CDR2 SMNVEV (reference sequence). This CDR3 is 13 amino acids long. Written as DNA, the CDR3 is TGTGCCAGTACTGACAGGGGGGGAGAGACCCAGTACTTC. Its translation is CASTDRGGETQYF.

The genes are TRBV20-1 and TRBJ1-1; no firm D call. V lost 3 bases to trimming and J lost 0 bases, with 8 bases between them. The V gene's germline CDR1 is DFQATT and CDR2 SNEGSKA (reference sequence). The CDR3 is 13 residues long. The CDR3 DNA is TGCAGTGCTAGTCAGAGGGTGAACACTGAAGCTTTCTTT. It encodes CSASQRVNTEAFF.

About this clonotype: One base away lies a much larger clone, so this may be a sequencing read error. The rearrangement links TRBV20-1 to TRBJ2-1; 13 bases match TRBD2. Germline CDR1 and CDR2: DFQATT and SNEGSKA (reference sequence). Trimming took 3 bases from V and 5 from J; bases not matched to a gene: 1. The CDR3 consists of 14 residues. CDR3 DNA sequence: TGCAGTGCTAGCGGACTAGCGGGGGACAATGAGCAGTTCTTC. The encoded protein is CSASGLAGDNEQFF.

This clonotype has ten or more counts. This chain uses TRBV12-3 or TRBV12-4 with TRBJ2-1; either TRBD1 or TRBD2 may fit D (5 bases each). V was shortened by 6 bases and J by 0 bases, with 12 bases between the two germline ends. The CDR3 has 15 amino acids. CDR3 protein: CASSPPGSSYNEQFF. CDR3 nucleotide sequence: TGTGCCAGCAGCCCCCCAGGGAGCTCCTACAATGAGCAGTTCTTC.

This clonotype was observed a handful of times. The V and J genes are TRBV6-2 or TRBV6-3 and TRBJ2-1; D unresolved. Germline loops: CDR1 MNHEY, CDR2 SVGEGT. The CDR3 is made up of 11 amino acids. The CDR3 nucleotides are TGTGAGTCAGTAGGGCGGAATGAGCAGTTCTTC. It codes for CESVGRNEQFF.